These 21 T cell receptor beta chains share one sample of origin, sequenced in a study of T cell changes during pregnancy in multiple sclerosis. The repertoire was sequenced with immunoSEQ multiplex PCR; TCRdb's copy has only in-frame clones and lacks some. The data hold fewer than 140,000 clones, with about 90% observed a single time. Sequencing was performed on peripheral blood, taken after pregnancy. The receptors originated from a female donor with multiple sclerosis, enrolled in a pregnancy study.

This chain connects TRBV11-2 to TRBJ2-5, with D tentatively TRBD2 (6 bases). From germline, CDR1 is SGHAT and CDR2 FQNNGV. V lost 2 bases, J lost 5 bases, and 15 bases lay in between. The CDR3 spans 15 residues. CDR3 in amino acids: CASSLNTRGRETQYF. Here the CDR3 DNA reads TGTGCCAGCAGCTTAAACACCCGGGGGAGGGAGACCCAGTACTTC. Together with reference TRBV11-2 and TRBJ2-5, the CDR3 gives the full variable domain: EAGVAQSPRYKIIEKRQSVAFWCNPISGHATLYWYQQILGQGPKLLIQFQNNGVVDDSQLPKDRFSAERLKGVDSTLKIQPAKLEDSAVYLCASSLNTRGRETQYFGPGTRLLVL.

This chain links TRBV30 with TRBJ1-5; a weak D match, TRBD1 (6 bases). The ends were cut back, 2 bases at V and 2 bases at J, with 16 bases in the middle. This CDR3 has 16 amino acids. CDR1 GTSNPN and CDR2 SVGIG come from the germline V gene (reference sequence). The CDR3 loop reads CAWSPYRAVGNQPQHF. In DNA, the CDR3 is TGTGCCTGGAGTCCGTACAGGGCGGTGGGCAATCAGCCCCAGCATTTT.

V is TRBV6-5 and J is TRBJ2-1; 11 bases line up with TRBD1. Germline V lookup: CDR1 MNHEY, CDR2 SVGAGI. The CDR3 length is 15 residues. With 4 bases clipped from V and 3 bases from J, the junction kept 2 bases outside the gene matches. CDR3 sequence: CASSSGQGDYNEQFF. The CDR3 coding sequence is TGTGCCAGCAGTTCGGGACAGGGGGACTACAATGAGCAGTTCTTC.

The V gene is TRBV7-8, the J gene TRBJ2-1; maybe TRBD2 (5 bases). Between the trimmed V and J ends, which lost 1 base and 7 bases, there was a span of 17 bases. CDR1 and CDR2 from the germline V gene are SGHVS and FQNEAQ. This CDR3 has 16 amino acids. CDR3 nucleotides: TGTGCCAGCAGCTTAGTAGGGAGCTTAGAGGCGAATGAGCAGTTCTTC. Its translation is CASSLVGSLEANEQFF.

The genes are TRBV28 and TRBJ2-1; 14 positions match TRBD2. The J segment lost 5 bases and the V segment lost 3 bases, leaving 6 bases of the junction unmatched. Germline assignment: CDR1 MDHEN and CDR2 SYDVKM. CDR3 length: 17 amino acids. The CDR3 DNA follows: TGTGCCAGCAGTTTCCGACTAGCGGGAGGGGATAACAATGAGCAGTTCTTC. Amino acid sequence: CASSFRLAGGDNNEQFF.

The chain's CDR3 is CASSLSWRDRGVLSTDTQYF. The CDR3, as DNA: TGTGCCAGCAGTTTATCTTGGAGAGACAGGGGGGTGCTTAGCACAGATACGCAGTATTTT. This chain links TRBV28 with TRBJ2-3; 9 nucleotides line up with TRBD1. Germline V gene data show CDR1 as MDHEN and CDR2 as SYDVKM. The V and J ends lost 1 base and 0 bases, in that order; junction bases with no gene match: 14. The length of the CDR3 is 20 residues.

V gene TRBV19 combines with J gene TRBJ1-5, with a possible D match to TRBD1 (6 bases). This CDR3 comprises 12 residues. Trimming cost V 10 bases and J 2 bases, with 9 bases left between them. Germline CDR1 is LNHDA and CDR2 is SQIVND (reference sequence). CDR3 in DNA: TGTGCCATCAGACAGGGCAATCAGCCCCAGCATTTT. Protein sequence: CAIRQGNQPQHF.

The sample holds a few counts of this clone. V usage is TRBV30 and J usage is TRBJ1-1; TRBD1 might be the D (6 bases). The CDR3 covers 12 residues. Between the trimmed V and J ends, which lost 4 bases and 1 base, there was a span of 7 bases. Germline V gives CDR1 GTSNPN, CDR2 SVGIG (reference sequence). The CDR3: CAWTTGNTEAFF. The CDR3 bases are TGTGCCTGGACGACAGGGAACACTGAAGCTTTCTTT.

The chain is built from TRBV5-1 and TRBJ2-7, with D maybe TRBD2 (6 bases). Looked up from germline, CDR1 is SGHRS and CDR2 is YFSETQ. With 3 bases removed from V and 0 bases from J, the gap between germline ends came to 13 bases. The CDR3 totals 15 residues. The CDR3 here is CASSWSGRNSYEQYF. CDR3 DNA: TGCGCCAGCAGCTGGAGCGGGCGAAACTCCTACGAGCAGTACTTC.

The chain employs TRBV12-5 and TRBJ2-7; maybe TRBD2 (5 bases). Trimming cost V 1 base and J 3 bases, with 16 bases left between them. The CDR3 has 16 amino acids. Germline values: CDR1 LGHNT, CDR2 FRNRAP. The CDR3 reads CASGLERAGFLYEQYF. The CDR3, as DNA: TGTGCTAGTGGTTTGGAGAGGGCAGGATTTCTCTACGAGCAGTACTTC.

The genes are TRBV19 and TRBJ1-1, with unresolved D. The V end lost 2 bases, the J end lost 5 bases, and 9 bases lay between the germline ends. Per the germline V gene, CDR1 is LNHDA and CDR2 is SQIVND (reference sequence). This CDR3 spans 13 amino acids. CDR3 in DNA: TGTGCCAGTAGTATAAACAGAAGGACTGAAGCTTTCTTT. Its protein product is CASSINRRTEAFF. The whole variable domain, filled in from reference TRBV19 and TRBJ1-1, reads DGGITQSPKYLFRKEGQNVTLSCEQNLNHDAMYWYRQDPGQGLRLIYYSQIVNDFQKGDIAEGYSVSREKKESFPLTVTSAQKNPTAFYLCASSINRRTEAFFGQGTRLTVV.

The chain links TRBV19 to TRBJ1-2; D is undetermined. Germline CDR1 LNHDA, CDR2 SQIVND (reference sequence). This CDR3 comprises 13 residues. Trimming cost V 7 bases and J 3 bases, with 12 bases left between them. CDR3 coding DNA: TGTGCCAGTACTAAGGAGGAACACTATGGCTACACCTTC. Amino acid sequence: CASTKEEHYGYTF.

The CDR3: CASSPATGGNQPQHF. The CDR3 DNA follows: TGTGCCAGCAGTCCAGCGACAGGGGGCAATCAGCCCCAGCATTTT. The genes are TRBV2 and TRBJ1-5; TRBD1 agrees at 8 bases. Germline CDR1 is SNHLY and CDR2 is FYNNEI. The trim removed 5 bases at V and 2 bases at J, leaving 5 bases unmatched. The CDR3 loop spans 15 amino acids.

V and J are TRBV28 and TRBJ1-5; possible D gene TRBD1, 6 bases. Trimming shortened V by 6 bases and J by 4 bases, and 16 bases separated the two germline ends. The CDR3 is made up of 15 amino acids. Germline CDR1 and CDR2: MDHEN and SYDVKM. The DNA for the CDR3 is TGTGCCAGCAGCCAGACAGGCTGGGCAAATCAGCCCCAGCATTTT. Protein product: CASSQTGWANQPQHF. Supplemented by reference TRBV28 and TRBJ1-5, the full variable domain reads DVKVTQSSRYLVKRTGEKVFLECVQDMDHENMFWYRQDPGLGLRLIYFSYDVKMKEKGDIPEGYSVSREKKERFSLILESASTNQTSMYLCASSQTGWANQPQHFGDGTRLSIL.

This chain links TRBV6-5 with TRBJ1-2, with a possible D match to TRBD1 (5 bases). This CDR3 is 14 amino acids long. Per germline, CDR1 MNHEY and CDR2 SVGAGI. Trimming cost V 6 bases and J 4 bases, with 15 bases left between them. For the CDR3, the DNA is TGTGCCAGCAGGAAAGGGGCTGCGAGCTATGGCTACACCTTC. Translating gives CASRKGAASYGYTF.

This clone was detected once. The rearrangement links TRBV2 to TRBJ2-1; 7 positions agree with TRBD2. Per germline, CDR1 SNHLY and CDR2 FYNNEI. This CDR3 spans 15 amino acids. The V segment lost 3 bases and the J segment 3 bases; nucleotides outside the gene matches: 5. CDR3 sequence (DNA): TGTGCCAGCAGTGACGAAGCGGGGATCTACAATGAGCAGTTCTTC. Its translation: CASSDEAGIYNEQFF.

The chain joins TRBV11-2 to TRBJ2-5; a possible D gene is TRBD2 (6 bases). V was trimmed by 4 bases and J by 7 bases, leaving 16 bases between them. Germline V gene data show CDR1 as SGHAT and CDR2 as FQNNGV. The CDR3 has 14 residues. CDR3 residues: CASSSLRGLGTQYF. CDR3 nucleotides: TGTGCCAGCAGCTCCTTGCGGGGACTCGGGACCCAGTACTTC.

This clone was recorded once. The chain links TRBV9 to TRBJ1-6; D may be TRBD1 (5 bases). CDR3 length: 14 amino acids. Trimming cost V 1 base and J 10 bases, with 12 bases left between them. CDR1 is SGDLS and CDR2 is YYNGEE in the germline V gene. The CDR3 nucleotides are TGTGCCAGCAGCGTATCGCAGGGCGAATCACCCCTCCACTTT. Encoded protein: CASSVSQGESPLHF.

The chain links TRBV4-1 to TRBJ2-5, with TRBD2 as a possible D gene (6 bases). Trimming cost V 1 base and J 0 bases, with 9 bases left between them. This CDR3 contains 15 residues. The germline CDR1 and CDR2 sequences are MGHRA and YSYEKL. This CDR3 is CASSQVQRDQETQYF. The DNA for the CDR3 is TGCGCCAGCAGCCAAGTTCAGCGGGACCAAGAGACCCAGTACTTC.

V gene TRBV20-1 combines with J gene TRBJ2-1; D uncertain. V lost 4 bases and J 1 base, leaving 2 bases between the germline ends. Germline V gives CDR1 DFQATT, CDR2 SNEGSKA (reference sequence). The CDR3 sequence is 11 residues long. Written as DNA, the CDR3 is TGCAGTGCTACTTCCTACAATGAGCAGTTCTTC. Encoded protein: CSATSYNEQFF.

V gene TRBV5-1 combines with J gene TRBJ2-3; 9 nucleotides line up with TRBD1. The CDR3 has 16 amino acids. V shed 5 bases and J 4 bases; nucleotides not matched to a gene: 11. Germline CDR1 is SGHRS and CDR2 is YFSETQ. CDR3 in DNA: TGCGCCAGCAGTTTACAGGGGACAGGGAGTCCAGATACGCAGTATTTT. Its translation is CASSLQGTGSPDTQYF.